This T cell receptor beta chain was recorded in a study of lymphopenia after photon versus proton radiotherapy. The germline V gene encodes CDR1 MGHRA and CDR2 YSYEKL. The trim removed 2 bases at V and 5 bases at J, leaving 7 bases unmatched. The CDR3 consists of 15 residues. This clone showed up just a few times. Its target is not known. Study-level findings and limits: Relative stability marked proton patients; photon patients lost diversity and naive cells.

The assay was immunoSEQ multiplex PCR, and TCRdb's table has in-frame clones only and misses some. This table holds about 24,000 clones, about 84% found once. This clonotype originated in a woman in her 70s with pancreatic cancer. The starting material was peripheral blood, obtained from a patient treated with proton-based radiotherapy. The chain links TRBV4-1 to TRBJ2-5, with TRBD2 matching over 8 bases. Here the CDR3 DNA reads TGCGCCAGCAGCCAACTCGGACTAGCAGGGGAGACCCAGTACTTC. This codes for CASSQLGLAGETQYF.